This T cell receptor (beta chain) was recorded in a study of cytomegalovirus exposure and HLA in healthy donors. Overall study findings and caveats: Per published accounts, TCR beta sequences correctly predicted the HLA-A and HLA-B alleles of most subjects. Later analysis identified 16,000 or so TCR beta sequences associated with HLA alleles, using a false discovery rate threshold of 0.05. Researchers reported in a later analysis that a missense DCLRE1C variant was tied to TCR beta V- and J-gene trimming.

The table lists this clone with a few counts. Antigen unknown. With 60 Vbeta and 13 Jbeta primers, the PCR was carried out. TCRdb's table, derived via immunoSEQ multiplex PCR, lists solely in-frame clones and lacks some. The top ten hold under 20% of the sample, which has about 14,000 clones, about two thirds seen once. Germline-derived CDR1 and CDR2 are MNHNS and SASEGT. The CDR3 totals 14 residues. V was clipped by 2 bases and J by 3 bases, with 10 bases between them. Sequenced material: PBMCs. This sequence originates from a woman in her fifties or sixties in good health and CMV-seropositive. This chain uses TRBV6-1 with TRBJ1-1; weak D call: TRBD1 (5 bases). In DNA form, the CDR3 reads TGTGCCAGCAGTGAATCACGGGGGGACACTGAAGCTTTCTTT. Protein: CASSESRGDTEAFF.